Listed here are 8 T cell receptor beta chains from one sample, sequenced in a study of sequential checkpoint blockade in melanoma. Documented treatment: randomized to nivolumab then ipilimumab (arm A) or the reverse (arm B). Measured with immunoSEQ multiplex PCR; TCRdb has only the in-frame clones, and not every one. The data show about 20,000 clones, around two thirds seen once. The sample consisted of CD8+ T cells sorted from blood (inferred from file names), taken from a patient given nivolumab and ipilimumab in sequence. The origin of the receptors is a human donor with melanoma.

This clone was recorded once. The V and J genes are TRBV28 and TRBJ2-7, with D maybe TRBD1 (6 bases). The length of the CDR3 is 16 residues. CDR1 and CDR2 from the germline V gene are MDHEN and SYDVKM. Between the trimmed V and J ends, which lost 5 bases and 0 bases, there was a span of 17 bases. CDR3 in DNA: TGTGCCAGCAGTCCCAAGGGTGGGACAAGCTCCTACGAGCAGTACTTC. It yields the protein CASSPKGGTSSYEQYF. The variable domain in full, completed from reference TRBV28 and TRBJ2-7, reads DVKVTQSSRYLVKRTGEKVFLECVQDMDHENMFWYRQDPGLGLRLIYFSYDVKMKEKGDIPEGYSVSREKKERFSLILESASTNQTSMYLCASSPKGGTSSYEQYFGPGTRLTVT.

This clone was recorded once. V is TRBV9 and J is TRBJ2-1; 13 bases agree with TRBD2. This CDR3 has 15 residues. Germline CDR1 reads SGDLS; CDR2 reads YYNGEE. With 3 bases clipped from V and 8 bases from J, the junction kept 5 bases outside the gene matches. CDR3 in DNA: TGTGCCAGCAGCGAGACTAGCGGGAGGTCAGATGAGCAGTTCTTC. Translation: CASSETSGRSDEQFF.

This chain uses TRBV19 with TRBJ1-2, with TRBD1 identical over 8 bases. CDR3 length: 14 amino acids. V lost 7 bases and J lost 5; bases outside the gene matches: 9. Germline V CDR1 and CDR2: LNHDA, SQIVND (reference sequence). CDR3 DNA: TGTGCCAGTATCCCTTTCACAGGGGGATATGGCTACACCTTC. Amino acids: CASIPFTGGYGYTF.

V is TRBV7-6 and J is TRBJ2-2, with TRBD1 identical over 10 bases. Per the germline V gene, CDR1 is SGHVS and CDR2 is FNYEAQ. The CDR3 extends over 15 amino acids. The ends lost 5 bases at V and 7 bases at J; junction bases unmatched: 7. In nucleotides, the CDR3 is TGTGCCAGCAGCCAAGGACAGGGGGTCATCGGGGAGCTGTTTTTT. Translation: CASSQGQGVIGELFF.

The genes are TRBV28 and TRBJ2-4; perhaps TRBD1 as D (5 bases). V was pared by 2 bases and J by 11 bases, with 10 bases between. Per the germline V gene, CDR1 is MDHEN and CDR2 is SYDVKM. This CDR3 is 12 amino acids long. CDR3 sequence: CASSLTGVVQYF. CDR3 DNA sequence: TGTGCCAGCAGTTTAACAGGAGTGGTTCAGTACTTC.

The gene calls are TRBV4-1 and TRBJ2-2, with D perhaps matching TRBD2 (5 bases). Trimming stripped 2 bases from V and 6 bases from J, with 13 bases between. Germline values: CDR1 MGHRA, CDR2 YSYEKL. The CDR3 is 15 residues long. The CDR3 DNA follows: TGCGCCAGCAGCCAAATAGTTGGAGCGGCCGGGGAGCTGTTTTTT. Amino acid sequence: CASSQIVGAAGELFF.

The chain recombines TRBV6-5 with TRBJ2-5, with D maybe TRBD2 (8 bases). This CDR3 contains 15 residues. Trimming shortened V by 10 bases and J by 3 bases, and 21 bases separated the two germline ends. Germline-derived CDR1 and CDR2 are MNHEY and SVGAGI. The CDR3, as DNA: TGTGCCACAACCACGGGAGGGGGCGAGAAAGAGACCCAGTACTTC. This codes for CATTTGGGEKETQYF.

This chain links TRBV11-2 with TRBJ2-7, with 8 nucleotides matching TRBD2. Germline V gene sequence: CDR1 SGHAT, CDR2 FQNNGV. The V segment lost 2 bases and the J segment 5 bases; nucleotides outside the gene matches: 14. The CDR3 length is 17 residues. DNA of the CDR3: TGTGCCAGCAGCTTATCGTCCCCGGGACTAGTCCCCCACGAGCAGTACTTC. Translated: CASSLSSPGLVPHEQYF.